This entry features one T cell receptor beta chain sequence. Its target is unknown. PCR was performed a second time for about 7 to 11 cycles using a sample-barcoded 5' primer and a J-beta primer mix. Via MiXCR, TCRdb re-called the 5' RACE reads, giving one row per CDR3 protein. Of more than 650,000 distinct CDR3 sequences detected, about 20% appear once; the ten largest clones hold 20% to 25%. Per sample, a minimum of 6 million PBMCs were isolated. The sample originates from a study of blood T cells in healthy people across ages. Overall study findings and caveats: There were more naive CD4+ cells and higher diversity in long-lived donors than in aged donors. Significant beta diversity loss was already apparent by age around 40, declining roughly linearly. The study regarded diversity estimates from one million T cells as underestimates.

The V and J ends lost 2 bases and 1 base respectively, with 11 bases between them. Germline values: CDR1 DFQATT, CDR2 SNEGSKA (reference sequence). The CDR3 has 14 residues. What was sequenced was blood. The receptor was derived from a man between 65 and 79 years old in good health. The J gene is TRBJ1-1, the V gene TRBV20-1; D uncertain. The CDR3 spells CSARTPTWNTEAFF. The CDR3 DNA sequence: TGCAGTGCTAGAACCCCGACCTGGAACACTGAAGCTTTCTTT.